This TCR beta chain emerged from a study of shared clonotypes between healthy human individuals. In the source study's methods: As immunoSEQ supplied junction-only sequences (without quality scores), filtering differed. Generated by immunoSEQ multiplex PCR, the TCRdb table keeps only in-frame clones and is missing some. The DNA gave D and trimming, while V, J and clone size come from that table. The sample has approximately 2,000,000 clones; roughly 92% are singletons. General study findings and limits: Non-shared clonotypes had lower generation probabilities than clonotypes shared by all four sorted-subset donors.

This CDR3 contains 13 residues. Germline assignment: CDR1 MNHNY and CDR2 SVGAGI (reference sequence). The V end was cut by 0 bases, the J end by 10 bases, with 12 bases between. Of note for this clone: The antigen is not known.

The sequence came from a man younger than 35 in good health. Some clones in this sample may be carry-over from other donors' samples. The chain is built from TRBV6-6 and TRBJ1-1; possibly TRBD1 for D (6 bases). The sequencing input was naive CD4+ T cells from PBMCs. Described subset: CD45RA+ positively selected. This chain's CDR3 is CASSYSRGIGAFF. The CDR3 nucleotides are TGTGCCAGCAGTTACTCAAGGGGGATTGGAGCTTTCTTT.